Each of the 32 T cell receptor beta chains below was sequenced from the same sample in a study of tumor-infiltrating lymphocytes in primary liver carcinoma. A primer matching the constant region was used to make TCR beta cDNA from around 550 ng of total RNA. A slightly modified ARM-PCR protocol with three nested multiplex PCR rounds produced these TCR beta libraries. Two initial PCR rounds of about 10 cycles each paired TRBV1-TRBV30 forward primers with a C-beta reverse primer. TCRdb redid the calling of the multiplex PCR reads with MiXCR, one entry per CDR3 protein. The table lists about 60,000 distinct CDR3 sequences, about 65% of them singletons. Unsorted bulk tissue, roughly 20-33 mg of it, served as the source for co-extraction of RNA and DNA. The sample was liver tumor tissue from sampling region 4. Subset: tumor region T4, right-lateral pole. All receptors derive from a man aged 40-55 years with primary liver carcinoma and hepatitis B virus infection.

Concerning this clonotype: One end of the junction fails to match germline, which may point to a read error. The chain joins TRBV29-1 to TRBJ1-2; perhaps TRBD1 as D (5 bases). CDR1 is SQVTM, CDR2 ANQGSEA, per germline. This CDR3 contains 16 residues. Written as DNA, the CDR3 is TGCAGCGTCGAAGGCAGTGCCCGGAGCAGGGTTGAGGGCTACACCTTC. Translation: CSVEGSARSRVEGYTF.

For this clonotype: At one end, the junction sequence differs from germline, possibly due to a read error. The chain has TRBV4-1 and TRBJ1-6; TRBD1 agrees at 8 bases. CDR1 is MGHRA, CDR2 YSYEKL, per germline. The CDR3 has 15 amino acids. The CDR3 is CVSSLVQGANSPLHF. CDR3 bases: TGCGTCAGCAGCCTCGTCCAGGGGGCCAATTCACCCCTCCATTTT.

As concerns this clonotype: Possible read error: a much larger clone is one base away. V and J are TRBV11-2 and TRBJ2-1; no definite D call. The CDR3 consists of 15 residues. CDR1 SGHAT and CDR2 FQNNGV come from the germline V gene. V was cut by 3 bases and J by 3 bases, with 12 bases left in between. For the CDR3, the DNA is TGTGCCAGCAGCTTTAGCAGGCCACTCTACAATGAGCAGTTCTTC. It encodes CASSFSRPLYNEQFF.

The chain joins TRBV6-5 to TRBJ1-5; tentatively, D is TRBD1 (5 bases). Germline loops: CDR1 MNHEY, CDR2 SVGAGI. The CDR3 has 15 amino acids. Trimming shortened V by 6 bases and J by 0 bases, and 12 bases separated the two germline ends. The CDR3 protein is CASRRQTYSNQPQHF. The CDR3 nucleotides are TGTGCCAGCAGGAGACAGACCTATAGCAATCAGCCCCAGCATTTT.

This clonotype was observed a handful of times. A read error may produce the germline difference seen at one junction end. In nucleotides, the CDR3 is TGTGCCATCAGTTTAACAGTGGGAGAGACCCAGTACTTC. Its protein is CAISLTVGETQYF. V gene TRBV12-3 or TRBV12-4 combines with J gene TRBJ2-5, with no clear D. CDR3 length: 13 amino acids.

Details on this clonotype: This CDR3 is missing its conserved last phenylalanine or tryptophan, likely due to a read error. CDR3 nucleotides: TGTGCCAGCAGCCCTGAGGGCAGGCTGTCCCAATATGGCTACACCTGC. Translation gives CASSPEGRLSQYGYTC. The chain joins TRBV7-9 to TRBJ1-2; D uncertain. The germline V and J ends were trimmed by 5 bases and 5 bases, with 21 bases remaining between them. Germline V gives CDR1 SEHNR, CDR2 FQNEAQ (reference sequence). The CDR3 is 16 residues long.

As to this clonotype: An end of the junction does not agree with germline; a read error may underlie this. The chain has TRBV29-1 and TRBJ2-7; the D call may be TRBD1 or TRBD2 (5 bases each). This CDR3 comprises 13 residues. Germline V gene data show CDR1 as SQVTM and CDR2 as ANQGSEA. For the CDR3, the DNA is TGCAGTGTTGAAGGGGAGAGGTCCTACGAGCAGTACTTC. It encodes CSVEGERSYEQYF.

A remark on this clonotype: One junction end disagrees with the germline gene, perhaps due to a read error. CDR3 sequence: CASSYIESEQFF. Written as DNA, the CDR3 is TGTGCCAGCAGTTACATAGAATCTGAGCAGTTTTTC. The V and J genes are TRBV6-6 and TRBJ2-1; D is ambiguous. The V gene's germline CDR1 is MNHNY and CDR2 SVGAGI (reference sequence). The CDR3 is 12 amino acids.

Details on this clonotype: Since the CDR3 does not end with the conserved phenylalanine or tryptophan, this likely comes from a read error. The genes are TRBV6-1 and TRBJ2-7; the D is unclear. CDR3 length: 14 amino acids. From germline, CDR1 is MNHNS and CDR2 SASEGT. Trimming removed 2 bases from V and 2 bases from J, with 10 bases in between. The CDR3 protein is CASSEITVTYEQYL. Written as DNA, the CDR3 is TGTGCCAGCAGTGAAATAACCGTGACCTACGAGCAGTACTTA.

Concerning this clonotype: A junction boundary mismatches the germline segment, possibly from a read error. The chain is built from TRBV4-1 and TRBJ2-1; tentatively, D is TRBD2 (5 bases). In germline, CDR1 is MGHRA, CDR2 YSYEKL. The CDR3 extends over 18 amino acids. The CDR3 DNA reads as TGCGCCGGCAGCCAACGCTTAAGCGGCTACCATGACTACAATGAGCAGTTCTTC. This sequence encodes CAGSQRLSGYHDYNEQFF.

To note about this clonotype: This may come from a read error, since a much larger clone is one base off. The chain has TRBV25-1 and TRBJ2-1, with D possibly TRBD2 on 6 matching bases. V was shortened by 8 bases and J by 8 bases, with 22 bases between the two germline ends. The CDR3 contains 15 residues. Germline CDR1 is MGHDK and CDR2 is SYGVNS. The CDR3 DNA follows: TGTGCCAGCCTATCGGGAACTAGCTGGAGTCATGAGCAGTTCTTC. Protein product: CASLSGTSWSHEQFF.

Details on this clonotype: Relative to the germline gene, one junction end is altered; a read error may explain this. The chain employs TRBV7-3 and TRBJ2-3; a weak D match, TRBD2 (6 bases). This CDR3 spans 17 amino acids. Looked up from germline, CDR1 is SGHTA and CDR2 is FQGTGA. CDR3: CASRLTDRGLTSDTQYF. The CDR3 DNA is TGTGCCAGCAGGTTAACCGACCGGGGACTCACATCCGATACGCAGTATTTT.

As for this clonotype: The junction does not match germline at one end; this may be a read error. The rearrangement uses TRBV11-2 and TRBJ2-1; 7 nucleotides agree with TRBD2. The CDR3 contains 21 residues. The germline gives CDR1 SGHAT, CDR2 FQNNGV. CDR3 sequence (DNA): TGTGTCAGCCGCTTCAAGCATGGGTTGGGGCGGGAGTGGCGGAACTACAATGAGCAGTTCTTC. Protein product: CVSRFKHGLGREWRNYNEQFF.

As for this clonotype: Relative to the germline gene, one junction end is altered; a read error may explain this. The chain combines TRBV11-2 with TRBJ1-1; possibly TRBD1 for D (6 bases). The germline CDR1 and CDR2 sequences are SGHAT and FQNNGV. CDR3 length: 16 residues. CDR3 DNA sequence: TGTGCCAGCAGCCAATCTAGGGGGTTGGTGAGCACTGATGCTTTCTTT. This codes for CASSQSRGLVSTDAFF.

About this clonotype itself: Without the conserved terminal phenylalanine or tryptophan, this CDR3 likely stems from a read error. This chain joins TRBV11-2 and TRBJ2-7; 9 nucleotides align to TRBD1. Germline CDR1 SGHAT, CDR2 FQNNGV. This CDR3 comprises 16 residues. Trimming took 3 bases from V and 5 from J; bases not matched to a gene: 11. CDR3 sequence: CASSFIQGAISNEQYY. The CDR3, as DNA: TGTGCCAGCAGCTTCATACAGGGGGCCATATCTAACGAGCAGTACTAC.

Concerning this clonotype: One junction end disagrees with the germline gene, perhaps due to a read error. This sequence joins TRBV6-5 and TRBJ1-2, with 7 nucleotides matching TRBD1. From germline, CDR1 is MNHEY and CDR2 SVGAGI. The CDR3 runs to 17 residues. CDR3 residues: CASSSLLMVSGGGDYTF. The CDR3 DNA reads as TGTGCCAGCAGTTCCCTACTCATGGTTTCAGGGGGTGGTGACTACACATTC.

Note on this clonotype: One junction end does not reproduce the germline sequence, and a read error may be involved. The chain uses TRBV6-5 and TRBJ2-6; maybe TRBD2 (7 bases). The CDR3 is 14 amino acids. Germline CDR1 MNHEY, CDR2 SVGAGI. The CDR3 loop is CAGSSVAGASDLTF. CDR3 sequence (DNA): TGTGCCGGCAGTTCCGTCGCGGGGGCCAGCGACCTGACTTTC.

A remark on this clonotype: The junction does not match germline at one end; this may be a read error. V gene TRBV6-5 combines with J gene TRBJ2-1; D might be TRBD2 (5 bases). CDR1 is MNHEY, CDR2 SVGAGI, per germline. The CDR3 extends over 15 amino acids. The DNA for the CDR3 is TGTGCCAGCGCCAGCGGAAGGCTTGGAGGCAATGAGCGGTTCTTC. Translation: CASASGRLGGNERFF.

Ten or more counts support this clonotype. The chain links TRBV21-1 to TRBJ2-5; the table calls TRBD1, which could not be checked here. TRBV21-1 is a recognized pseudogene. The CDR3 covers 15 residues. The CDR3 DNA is TGTGCCAGCAGCAAAGAGGAGAAATGGGGGGAGACCCAGTACTTC. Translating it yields CASSKEEKWGETQYF.

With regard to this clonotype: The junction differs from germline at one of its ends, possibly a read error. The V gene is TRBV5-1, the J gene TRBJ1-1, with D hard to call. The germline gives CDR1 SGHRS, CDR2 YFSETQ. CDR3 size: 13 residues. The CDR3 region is CASSLDGNTETSF. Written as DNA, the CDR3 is TGCGCCAGCAGCTTGGATGGGAACACTGAAACTTCCTTT.

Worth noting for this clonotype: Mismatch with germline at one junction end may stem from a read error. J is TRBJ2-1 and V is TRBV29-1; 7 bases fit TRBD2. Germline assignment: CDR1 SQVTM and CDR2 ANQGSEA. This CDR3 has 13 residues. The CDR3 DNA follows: TGCAGCATTGACCAACGGGAGGAGGGTGAGCAGTTCTTC. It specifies CSIDQREEGEQFF.

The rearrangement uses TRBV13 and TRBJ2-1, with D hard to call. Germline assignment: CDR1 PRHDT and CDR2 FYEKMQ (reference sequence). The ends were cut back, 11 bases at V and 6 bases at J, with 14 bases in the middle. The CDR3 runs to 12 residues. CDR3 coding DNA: TGTGCCGGCGGCTCACTGCCCAATGAGCAGTTCTTC. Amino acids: CAGGSLPNEQFF.

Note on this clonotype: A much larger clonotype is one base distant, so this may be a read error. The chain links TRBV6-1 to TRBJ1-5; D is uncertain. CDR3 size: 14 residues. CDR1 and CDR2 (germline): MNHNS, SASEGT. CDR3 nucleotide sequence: TGTGCCAGCAGTGAAGGGGGAAATGATCAGCCCCGGCATTTT. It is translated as CASSEGGNDQPRHF.

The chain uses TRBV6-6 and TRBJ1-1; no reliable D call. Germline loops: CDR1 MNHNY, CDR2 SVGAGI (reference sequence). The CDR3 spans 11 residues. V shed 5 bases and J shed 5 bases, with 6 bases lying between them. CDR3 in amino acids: CASSEDTEAFF. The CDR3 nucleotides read TGTGCCAGCAGTGAGGATACTGAAGCTTTCTTT.

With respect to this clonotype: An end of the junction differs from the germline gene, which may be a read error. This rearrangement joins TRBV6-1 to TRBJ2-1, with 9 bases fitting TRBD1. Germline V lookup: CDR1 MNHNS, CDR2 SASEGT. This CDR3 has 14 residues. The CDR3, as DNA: TGTGCCAGTAGGGACAGGGCGTCCTACGATGAGCAGTTCTTC. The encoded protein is CASRDRASYDEQFF.

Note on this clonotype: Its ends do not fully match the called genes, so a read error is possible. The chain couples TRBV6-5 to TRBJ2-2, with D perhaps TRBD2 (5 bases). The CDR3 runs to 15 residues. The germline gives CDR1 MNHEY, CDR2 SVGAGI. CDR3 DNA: TGTGCCAGCAGCTGGACGCGGGCGAACACCGGGGAGTTGTTTTTT. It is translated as CASSWTRANTGELFF.

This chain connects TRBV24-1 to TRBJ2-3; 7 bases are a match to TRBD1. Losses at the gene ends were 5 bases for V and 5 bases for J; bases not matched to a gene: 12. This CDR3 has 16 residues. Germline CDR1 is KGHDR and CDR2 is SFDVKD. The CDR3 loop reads CATSGLRTGVGDTQYF. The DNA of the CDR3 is TGTGCCACCAGTGGTCTCCGGACAGGAGTAGGAGATACGCAGTATTTT.

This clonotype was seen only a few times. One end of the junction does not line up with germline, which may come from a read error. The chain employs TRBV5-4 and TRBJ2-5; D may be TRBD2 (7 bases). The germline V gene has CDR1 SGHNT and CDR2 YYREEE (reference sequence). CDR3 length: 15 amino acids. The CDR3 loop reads CASRKGGRGEETQHF. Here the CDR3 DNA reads TGTGCCAGCCGAAAGGGGGGGAGGGGCGAAGAGACCCAGCACTTC.

CDR3 in DNA: TGTGCCAGCAGGACAGGGAACGTGGATACGCAGTATTTT. It specifies CASRTGNVDTQYF. The chain couples TRBV11-2 to TRBJ2-3; 7 nucleotides match TRBD1. V dropped 6 bases and J dropped 6; count of bases not matched to a gene: 6. The CDR3 totals 13 residues. Germline assignment: CDR1 SGHAT and CDR2 FQNNGV.

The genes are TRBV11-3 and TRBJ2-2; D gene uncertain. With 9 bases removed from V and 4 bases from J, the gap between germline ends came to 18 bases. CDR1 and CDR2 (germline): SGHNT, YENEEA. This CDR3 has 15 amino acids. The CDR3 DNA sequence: TGTGCCAGGTGGCGCATTGAACCCATCACCGGGGAGCTGTTTTTT. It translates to CARWRIEPITGELFF. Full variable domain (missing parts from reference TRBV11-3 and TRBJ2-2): EAGVVQSPRYKIIEKKQPVAFWCNPISGHNTLYWYLQNLGQGPELLIRYENEEAVDDSQLPKDRFSAERLKGVDSTLKIQPAELGDSAVYLCARWRIEPITGELFFGEGSRLTVL.

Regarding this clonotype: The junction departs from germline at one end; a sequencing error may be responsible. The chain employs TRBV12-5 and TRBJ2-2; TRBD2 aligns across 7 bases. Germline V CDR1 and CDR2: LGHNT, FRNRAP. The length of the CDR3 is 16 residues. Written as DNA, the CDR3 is TGTGTTAGTGGGGTGGAGCGGGGATCAGGCACAGGGGAGCTGTTTTTT. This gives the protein CVSGVERGSGTGELFF.

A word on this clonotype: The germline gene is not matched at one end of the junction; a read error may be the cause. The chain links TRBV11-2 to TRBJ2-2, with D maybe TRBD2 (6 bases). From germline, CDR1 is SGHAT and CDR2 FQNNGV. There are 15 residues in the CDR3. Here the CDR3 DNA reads TGTGCCGGCAGCTATGCGGGATTGAACACCGTGGAGCTGTTTTTT. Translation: CAGSYAGLNTVELFF.